The following is a T cell receptor (beta chain) sequence with its context. There are 12 residues in the CDR3. V gave up 5 bases and J gave up 9 bases, with 10 bases separating them. The germline gives CDR1 LGHNT, CDR2 FRNRAP. This sample's TCRbeta library carried unique molecular identifier barcodes. MiXCR, applied by TCRdb to the PCR reads, yields one record per CDR3 protein. Counted here are a few hundred thousand distinct CDR3 sequences, more than 8% occurring once; the ten biggest clones make up over 9%. The sample is drawn from a study of T-cell reconstitution after alpha-beta-depleted transplantation in children.

This chain joins TRBV12-5 and TRBJ2-2; unclear D gene. Sequences were derived from PBMCs from the stem cell graft donor, sampled from the stem cell graft. This clonotype was sampled from a human donor who donated a stem cell graft to a child with SCID. As DNA, the CDR3 is TGTGCTAGTGGTCAGGAACGCTGGGAGCTGTTTTTT. Translating gives CASGQERWELFF.